A selection of T cell receptor beta chains follows, all from one sample in a study of CXCR3-negative and CXCR3-positive naive CD8 T cells. TCRdb reprocessed the 5' RACE reads; each CDR3 protein has one entry and no DNA is given. Its listing shows 50,000 to 65,000 distinct CDR3 sequences. Sequenced input: naive CXCR3+ CD8+ T cells from blood. Receptors originate from a human donor in good health. Some clones in this sample may be carry-over from other donors' samples. The CDR3 runs from the conserved cysteine through the conserved F or W.

j_call v_call cdr3_aa
TRBJ1-2 TRBV4-3 CASSPIRQGDVRYTF
TRBJ2-7 TRBV12-3/TRBV12-4 CASGPPGQGYEQYF
TRBJ2-1 TRBV20-1 CSARDLRTSGAYNEQFF
TRBJ2-3 TRBV29-1 CSVDDTLTDTQYF
TRBJ1-2 TRBV25-1 CASSQGPAGYTF
TRBJ2-5 TRBV28 CATRTGGILQETQYF
TRBJ2-7 TRBV4-3 CASSQDQDEQYF
TRBJ2-3 TRBV5-6 CASSLGGPGDTQYF
TRBJ1-1 TRBV9 CASSQQGTTEAFF
TRBJ2-3 TRBV6-6 CATSGLVTDTQYF
TRBJ1-5 TRBV12-3/TRBV12-4 CASSPAVNQPQHF
TRBJ2-5 TRBV2 CASTQGAVRETQYF
TRBJ2-2 TRBV6-5 CASTYSGGNTGELFF
TRBJ2-1 TRBV9 CASIGQGDGEQFF
TRBJ1-5 TRBV10-2 CASSETQVYQPQHF
TRBJ1-2 TRBV6-5 CASGDGQGPGYTF
TRBJ1-1 TRBV27 CASSLSLDSVNTEAFF
TRBJ2-2 TRBV29-1 CSVTGILGTGELFF
TRBJ2-1 TRBV7-9 CASRGRGPDEQFF
TRBJ2-1 TRBV14 CASSQDLGNEQFF
TRBJ2-2 TRBV5-6 CASSLRSGELFF
TRBJ2-1 TRBV4-1 CASSQELWSSGPNEQFF
TRBJ2-1 TRBV14 CASSQDQTSGFGDEQFF
TRBJ1-2 TRBV6-6 CASGLRRGYTF
TRBJ1-2 TRBV11-2 CASSLDLSTVNYGYTF
TRBJ1-2 TRBV5-1 CASSPGRGTGGPGYTF
TRBJ1-3 TRBV29-1 CSALGQGRTSGNTIYF
TRBJ2-2 TRBV7-3 CASSLVLAGELFF
TRBJ2-4 TRBV29-1 CSVEDRTPLVKNIQYF
TRBJ2-6 TRBV6-6 CASIKGHSGANVLTF
TRBJ2-7 TRBV6-2/TRBV6-3 CASIIPAVRGIYEQYF
TRBJ2-7 TRBV10-3 CAISDWESSYEQYF
TRBJ2-1 TRBV20-1 CSARLAGSSYNEQFF
TRBJ1-1 TRBV4-3 CASSPIGQGVTEAFF
TRBJ2-7 TRBV6-6 CASTIGHPYEQYF
TRBJ2-1 TRBV7-9 CASSPSGRDEQFF
TRBJ1-2 TRBV7-9 CASSPRGRDQANYGYTF
TRBJ1-2 TRBV6-5 CASSYLNWVSGGYTF
TRBJ2-3 TRBV28 CASSPGLGGDDTQYF
TRBJ1-5 TRBV4-3 CASSQDWMGRPQPQHF
TRBJ2-7 TRBV10-2 CASSAMYEQYF
TRBJ2-7 TRBV29-1 CSVEGEPYEQYF
TRBJ2-3 TRBV6-2/TRBV6-3 CTSSYARDRPTDTQYF
TRBJ1-4 TRBV4-2 CASSQERGTGDEKLFF
TRBJ2-7 TRBV29-1 CSVYGLAGAYEQYF
TRBJ2-2 TRBV4-3 CASSQDQDLRAGELFF
TRBJ1-5 TRBV2 CASRRDSNQPQHF
TRBJ2-7 TRBV25-1 CAVGTGTQEQYF
TRBJ2-3 TRBV6-5 CASSRGLAGGPSTDTQYF